This is a list of T cell receptor beta chains from one sample in a study of cytomegalovirus exposure and HLA in healthy donors. The protocol was immunoSEQ multiplex PCR, while the TCRdb copy is restricted to in-frame clones and leaves out a portion. The profile shows 120,000 or so clones, roughly 80% of them singletons. Input material: PBMCs. The origin of the receptors is a female donor in good health and CMV-seropositive. Each CDR3 is given with its conserved first and last residue. Each record gives: V gene, clone size, CDR3 length, CDR3 protein. The listing skips clone size in some rows; elsewhere it reads once, few, many or a size class.

V gene: TRBV10-3
clone size: -
CDR3 length: 13
CDR3 protein: CAITGQGNTEAFF

V gene: TRBV7-8
clone size: -
CDR3 length: 16
CDR3 protein: CASSPRRDRGNQPQHF

V gene: TRBV7-3
clone size: -
CDR3 length: 16
CDR3 protein: CASSLTRTGPGYGYTF

V gene: TRBV2
clone size: -
CDR3 length: 15
CDR3 protein: CASRRTEGSNQPQHF

V gene: TRBV30
clone size: -
CDR3 length: 15
CDR3 protein: CAWSSMRQGADTQYF

V gene: TRBV16
clone size: -
CDR3 length: 14
CDR3 protein: CASSLGGGFFPLHF

V gene: TRBV7-3
clone size: -
CDR3 length: 16
CDR3 protein: CASSPLTGASYNEQFF

V gene: TRBV2
clone size: few
CDR3 length: 13
CDR3 protein: CATSGDSYNEQFF

V gene: TRBV7-9
clone size: -
CDR3 length: 15
CDR3 protein: CASSPRQGAGYEQYF

V gene: TRBV5-1
clone size: -
CDR3 length: 15
CDR3 protein: CASSLEGAWNSPLHF

V gene: TRBV29-1
clone size: -
CDR3 length: 11
CDR3 protein: CSVVDFSGQYF

V gene: TRBV2
clone size: -
CDR3 length: 14
CDR3 protein: CASRPGTGAYEQYF

V gene: TRBV9
clone size: -
CDR3 length: 17
CDR3 protein: CASSLTATPSGANVLTF

V gene: TRBV6-5
clone size: -
CDR3 length: 14
CDR3 protein: CASSYQTGGNTIYF

V gene: TRBV6-1
clone size: -
CDR3 length: 16
CDR3 protein: CASSGMTGSVNQPQHF

V gene: TRBV27
clone size: -
CDR3 length: 16
CDR3 protein: CASSDRFGTGNQPQHF

V gene: TRBV4-3
clone size: -
CDR3 length: 15
CDR3 protein: CASSPDRARNTEAFF

V gene: TRBV2
clone size: -
CDR3 length: 9
CDR3 protein: CARDRSSTF

V gene: TRBV4-2
clone size: -
CDR3 length: 17
CDR3 protein: CASSLVGEGGLQETQYF

V gene: TRBV28
clone size: few
CDR3 length: 14
CDR3 protein: CASTLLGTPGKAFF

V gene: TRBV18
clone size: few
CDR3 length: 17
CDR3 protein: CASSPIEAAGESYEQYF

V gene: TRBV7-2
clone size: -
CDR3 length: 15
CDR3 protein: CASSLRTDANYGYTF

V gene: TRBV30
clone size: -
CDR3 length: 16
CDR3 protein: CAWKRPEEPSGNTIYF

V gene: TRBV25-1
clone size: -
CDR3 length: 11
CDR3 protein: CASRRESEAFF

V gene: TRBV19
clone size: -
CDR3 length: 16
CDR3 protein: CASSTTGTANTGELFF

V gene: TRBV5-6
clone size: -
CDR3 length: 13
CDR3 protein: CASSEGERQPQHF

V gene: TRBV30
clone size: -
CDR3 length: 10
CDR3 protein: CAWGQEKLFF

V gene: TRBV6-5
clone size: once
CDR3 length: 15
CDR3 protein: CASRRDIEVGYGYTF

V gene: TRBV5-1
clone size: -
CDR3 length: 12
CDR3 protein: CASSDSQETQYF

V gene: TRBV28
clone size: -
CDR3 length: 15
CDR3 protein: CASSSSGQGNQPQHF

V gene: TRBV11-2
clone size: -
CDR3 length: 14
CDR3 protein: CASSRTGGDYGYTF

V gene: TRBV18
clone size: -
CDR3 length: 13
CDR3 protein: CASSPGRNTEAFF

V gene: TRBV2
clone size: -
CDR3 length: 13
CDR3 protein: CASSGVYSYEQYF